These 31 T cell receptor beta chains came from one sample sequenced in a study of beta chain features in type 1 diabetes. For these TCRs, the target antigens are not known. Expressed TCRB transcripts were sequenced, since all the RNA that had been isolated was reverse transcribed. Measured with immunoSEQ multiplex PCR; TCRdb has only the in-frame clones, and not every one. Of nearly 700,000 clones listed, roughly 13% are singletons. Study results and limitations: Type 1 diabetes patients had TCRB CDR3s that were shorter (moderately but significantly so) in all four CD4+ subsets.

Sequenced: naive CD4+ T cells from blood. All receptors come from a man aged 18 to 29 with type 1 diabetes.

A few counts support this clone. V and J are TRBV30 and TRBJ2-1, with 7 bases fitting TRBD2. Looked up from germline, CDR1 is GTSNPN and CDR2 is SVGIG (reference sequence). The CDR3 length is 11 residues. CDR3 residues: CGGGVYNEQFF. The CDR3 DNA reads TGTGGGGGGGGAGTCTACAATGAGCAGTTCTTC.

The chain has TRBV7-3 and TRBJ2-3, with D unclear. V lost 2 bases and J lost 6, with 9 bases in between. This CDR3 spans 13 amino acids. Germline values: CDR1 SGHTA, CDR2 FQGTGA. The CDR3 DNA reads TGTGCCAGCAGCTTATCCCGAGGCGATACGCAGTATTTT. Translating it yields CASSLSRGDTQYF. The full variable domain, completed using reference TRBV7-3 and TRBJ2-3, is GAGVSQTPSNKVTEKGKYVELRCDPISGHTALYWYRQSLGQGPEFLIYFQGTGAADDSGLPNDRFFAVRPEGSVSTLKIQRTERGDSAVYLCASSLSRGDTQYFGPGTRLTVL.

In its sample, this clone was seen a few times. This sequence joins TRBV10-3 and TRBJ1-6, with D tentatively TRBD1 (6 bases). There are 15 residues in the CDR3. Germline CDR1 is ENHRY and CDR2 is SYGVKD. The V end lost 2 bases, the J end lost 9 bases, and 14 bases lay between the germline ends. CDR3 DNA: TGTGCCATCAGTGAGCCACAGGGCCTCGGTTCACCCCTCCACTTT. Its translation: CAISEPQGLGSPLHF.

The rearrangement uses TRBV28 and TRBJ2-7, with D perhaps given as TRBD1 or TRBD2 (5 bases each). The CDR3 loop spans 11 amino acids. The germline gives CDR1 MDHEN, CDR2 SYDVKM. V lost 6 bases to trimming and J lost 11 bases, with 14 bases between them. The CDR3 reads CASRSTGTEYF. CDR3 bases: TGTGCCAGCAGAAGCACCGGGACGGAGTACTTC. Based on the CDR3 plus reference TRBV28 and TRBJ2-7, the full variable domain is DVKVTQSSRYLVKRTGEKVFLECVQDMDHENMFWYRQDPGLGLRLIYFSYDVKMKEKGDIPEGYSVSREKKERFSLILESASTNQTSMYLCASRSTGTEYFGPGTRLTVT.

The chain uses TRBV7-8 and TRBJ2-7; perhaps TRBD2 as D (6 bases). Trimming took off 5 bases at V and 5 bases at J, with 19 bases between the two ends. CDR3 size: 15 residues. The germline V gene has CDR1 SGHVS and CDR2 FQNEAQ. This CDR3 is CASSNEMGLSHEQYF. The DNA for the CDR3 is TGTGCCAGCAGCAATGAGATGGGACTGTCCCACGAGCAGTACTTC.

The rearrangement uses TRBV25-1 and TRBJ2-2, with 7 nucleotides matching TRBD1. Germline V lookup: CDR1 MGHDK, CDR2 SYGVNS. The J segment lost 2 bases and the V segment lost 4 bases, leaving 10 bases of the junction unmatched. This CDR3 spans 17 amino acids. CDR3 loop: CASSGNPGTANTGELFF. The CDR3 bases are TGTGCCAGCAGTGGAAACCCCGGGACAGCCAACACCGGGGAGCTGTTTTTT.

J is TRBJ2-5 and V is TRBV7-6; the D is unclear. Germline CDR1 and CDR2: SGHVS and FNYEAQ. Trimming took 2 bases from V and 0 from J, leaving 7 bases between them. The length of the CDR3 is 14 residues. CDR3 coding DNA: TGTGCCAGCAGCTTAACCAGGAACCAAGAGACCCAGTACTTC. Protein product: CASSLTRNQETQYF. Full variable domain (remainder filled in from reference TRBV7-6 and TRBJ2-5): GAGVSQSPRYKVTKRGQDVALRCDPISGHVSLYWYRQALGQGPEFLTYFNYEAQQDKSGLPNDRFSAERPEGSISTLTIQRTEQRDSAMYRCASSLTRNQETQYFGPGTRLLVL.

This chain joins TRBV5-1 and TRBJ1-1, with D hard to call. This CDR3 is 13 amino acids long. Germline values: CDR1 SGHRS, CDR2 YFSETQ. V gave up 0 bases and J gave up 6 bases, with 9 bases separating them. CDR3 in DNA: TGCGCCAGCAGCTTGGCCGCTACTGCTGAAGCTTTCTTT. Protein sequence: CASSLAATAEAFF.

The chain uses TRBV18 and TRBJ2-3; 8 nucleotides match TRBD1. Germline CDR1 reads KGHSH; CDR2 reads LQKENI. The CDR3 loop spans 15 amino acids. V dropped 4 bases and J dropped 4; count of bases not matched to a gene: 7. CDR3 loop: CASSRSGGAADTQYF. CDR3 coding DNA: TGTGCCAGCTCACGGTCAGGGGGCGCAGCAGATACGCAGTATTTT.

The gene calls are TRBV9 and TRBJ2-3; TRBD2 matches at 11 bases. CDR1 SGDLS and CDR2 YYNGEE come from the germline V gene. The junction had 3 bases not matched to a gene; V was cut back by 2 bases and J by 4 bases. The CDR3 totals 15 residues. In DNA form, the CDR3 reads TGTGCCAGCAGCGTGTTTAGCGGGGGGGCAGATACGCAGTATTTT. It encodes CASSVFSGGADTQYF.

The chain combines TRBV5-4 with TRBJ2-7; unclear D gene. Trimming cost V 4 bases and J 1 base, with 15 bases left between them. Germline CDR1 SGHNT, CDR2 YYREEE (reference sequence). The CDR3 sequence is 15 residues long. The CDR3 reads CASSQPGEASYEQYF. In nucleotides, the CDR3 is TGTGCCAGCAGCCAACCCGGCGAAGCTTCCTACGAGCAGTACTTC.

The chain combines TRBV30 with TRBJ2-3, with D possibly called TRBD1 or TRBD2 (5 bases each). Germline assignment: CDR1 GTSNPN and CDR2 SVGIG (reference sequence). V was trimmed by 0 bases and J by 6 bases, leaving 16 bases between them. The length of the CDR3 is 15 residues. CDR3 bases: TGTGCCTGGAGTGTACGGGGCGGACCGAACGATACGCAGTATTTT. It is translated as CAWSVRGGPNDTQYF.

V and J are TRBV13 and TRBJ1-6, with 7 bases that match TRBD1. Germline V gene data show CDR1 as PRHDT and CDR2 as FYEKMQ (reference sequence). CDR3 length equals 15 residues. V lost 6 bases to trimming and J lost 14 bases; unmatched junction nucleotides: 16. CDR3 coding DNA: TGTGCCAGCAGTTTGACCGGGACAGTCAGTGATTCCCTCCACTTT. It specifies CASSLTGTVSDSLHF.

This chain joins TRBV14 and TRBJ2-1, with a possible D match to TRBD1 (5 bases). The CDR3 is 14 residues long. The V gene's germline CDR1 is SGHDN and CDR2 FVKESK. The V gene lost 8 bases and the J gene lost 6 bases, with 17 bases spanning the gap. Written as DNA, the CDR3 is TGTGCCAGCTCTCTGCGACTGACAGTCAATGAGCAGTTCTTC. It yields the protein CASSLRLTVNEQFF.

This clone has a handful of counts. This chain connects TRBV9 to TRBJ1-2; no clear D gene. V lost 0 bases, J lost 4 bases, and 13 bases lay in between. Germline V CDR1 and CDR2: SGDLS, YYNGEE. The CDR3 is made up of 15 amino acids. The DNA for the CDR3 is TGTGCCAGCAGCGTAGCTAACGAGGGTTTCTATGGCTACACCTTC. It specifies CASSVANEGFYGYTF.

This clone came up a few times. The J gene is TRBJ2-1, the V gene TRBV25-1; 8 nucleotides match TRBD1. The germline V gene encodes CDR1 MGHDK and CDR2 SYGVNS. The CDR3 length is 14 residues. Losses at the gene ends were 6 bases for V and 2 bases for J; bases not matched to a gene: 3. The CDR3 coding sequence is TGTGCCAGCAGGCAGGGGGCACCCTACAATGAGCAGTTCTTC. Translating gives CASRQGAPYNEQFF.

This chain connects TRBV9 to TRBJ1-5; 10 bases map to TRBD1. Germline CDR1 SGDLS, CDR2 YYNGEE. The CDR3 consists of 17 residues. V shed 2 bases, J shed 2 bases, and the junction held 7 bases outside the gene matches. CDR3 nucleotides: TGTGCCAGCAGCGTTGGGACAGGGGCAGAGGGCAATCAGCCCCAGCATTTT. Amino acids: CASSVGTGAEGNQPQHF.

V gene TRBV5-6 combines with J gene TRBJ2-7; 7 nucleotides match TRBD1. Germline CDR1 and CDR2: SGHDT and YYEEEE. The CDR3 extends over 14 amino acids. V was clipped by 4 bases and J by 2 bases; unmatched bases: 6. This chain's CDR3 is CASSGTDKTYEQYF. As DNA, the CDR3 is TGTGCCAGCAGCGGGACAGATAAAACCTACGAGCAGTACTTC.

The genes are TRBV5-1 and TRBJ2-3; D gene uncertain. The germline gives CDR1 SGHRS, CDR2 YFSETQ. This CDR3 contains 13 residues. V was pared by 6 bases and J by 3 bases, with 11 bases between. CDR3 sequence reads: CASTPLGTDTQYF. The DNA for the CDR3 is TGCGCCAGCACCCCTTTAGGGACAGATACGCAGTATTTT.

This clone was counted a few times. CDR3 region: CASTGSTDTQYF. The CDR3 coding sequence is TGTGCCAGCACCGGATCCACAGATACGCAGTATTTT. This chain uses TRBV7-9 with TRBJ2-3; D is undetermined. The CDR3 is 12 amino acids. V lost 7 bases, J lost 2 bases, and 7 bases lay in between. Germline values: CDR1 SEHNR, CDR2 FQNEAQ (reference sequence).

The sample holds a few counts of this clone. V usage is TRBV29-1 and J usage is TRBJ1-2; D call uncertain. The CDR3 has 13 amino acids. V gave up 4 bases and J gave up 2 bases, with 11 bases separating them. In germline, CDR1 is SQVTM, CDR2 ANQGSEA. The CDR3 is CSVVAGWNYGYTF. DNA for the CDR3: TGCAGCGTTGTTGCTGGATGGAACTATGGCTACACCTTC.

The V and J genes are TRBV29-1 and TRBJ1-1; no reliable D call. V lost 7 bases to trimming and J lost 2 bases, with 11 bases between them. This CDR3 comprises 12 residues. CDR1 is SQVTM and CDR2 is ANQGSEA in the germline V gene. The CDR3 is CSAARKNTEAFF. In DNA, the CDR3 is TGCAGCGCCGCACGGAAAAACACTGAAGCTTTCTTT.

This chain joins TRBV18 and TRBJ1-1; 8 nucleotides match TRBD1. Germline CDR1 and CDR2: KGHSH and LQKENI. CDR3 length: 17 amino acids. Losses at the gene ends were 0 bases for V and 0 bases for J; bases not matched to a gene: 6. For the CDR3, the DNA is TGTGCCAGCTCACCACCCGGACAGGGAATGGTGAACACTGAAGCTTTCTTT. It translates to CASSPPGQGMVNTEAFF.

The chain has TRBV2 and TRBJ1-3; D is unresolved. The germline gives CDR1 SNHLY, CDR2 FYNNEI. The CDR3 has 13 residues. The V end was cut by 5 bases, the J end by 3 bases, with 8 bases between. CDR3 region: CASSQGLGNTIYF. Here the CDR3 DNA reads TGTGCCAGCAGTCAAGGGCTTGGAAACACCATATATTTT. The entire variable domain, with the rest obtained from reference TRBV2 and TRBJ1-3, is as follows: EPEVTQTPSHQVTQMGQEVILRCVPISNHLYFYWYRQILGQKVEFLVSFYNNEISEKSEIFDDQFSVERPDGSNFTLKIRSTKLEDSAMYFCASSQGLGNTIYFGEGSWLTVV.

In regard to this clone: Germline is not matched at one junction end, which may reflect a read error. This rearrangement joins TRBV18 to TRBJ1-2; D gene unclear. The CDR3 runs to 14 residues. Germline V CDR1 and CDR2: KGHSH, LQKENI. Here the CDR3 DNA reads TGTGCCGGCTCAAAGGCACCTACTAACTATGGCTACACCTTC. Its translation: CAGSKAPTNYGYTF.

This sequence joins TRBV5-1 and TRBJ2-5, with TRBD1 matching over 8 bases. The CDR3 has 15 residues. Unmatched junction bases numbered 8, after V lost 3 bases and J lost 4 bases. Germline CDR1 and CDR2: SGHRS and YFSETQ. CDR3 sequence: CASSSGQVEGETQYF. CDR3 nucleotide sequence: TGCGCCAGCAGCTCGGGACAGGTTGAGGGAGAGACCCAGTACTTC.

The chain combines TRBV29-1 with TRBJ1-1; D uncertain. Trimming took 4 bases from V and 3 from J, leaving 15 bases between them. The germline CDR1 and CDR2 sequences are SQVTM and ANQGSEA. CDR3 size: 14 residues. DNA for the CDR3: TGCAGCGTTGTACGGCCGGGGTGGGACACTGAAGCTTTCTTT. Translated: CSVVRPGWDTEAFF.

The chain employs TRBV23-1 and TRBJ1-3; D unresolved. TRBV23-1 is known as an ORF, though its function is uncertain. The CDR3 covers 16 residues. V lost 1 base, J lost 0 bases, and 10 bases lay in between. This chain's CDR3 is CASSQYGRSSGNTIYF. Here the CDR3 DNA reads TGCGCCAGCAGTCAATACGGCAGGAGCTCTGGAAACACCATATATTTT.

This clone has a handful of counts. The CDR3 region is CASRYDRDTEAFF. The CDR3 nucleotides read TGTGCCAGCAGATATGACAGGGACACTGAAGCTTTCTTT. The chain links TRBV2 to TRBJ1-1; 7 nucleotides agree with TRBD1. CDR3 length: 13 amino acids. V lost 6 bases, J lost 3 bases, and 4 bases stayed unmatched. Germline CDR1 is SNHLY and CDR2 is FYNNEI.

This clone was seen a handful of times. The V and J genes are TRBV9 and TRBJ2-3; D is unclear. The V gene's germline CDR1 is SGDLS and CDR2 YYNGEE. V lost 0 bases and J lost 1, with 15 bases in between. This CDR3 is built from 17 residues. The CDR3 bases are TGTGCCAGCAGCGTAGAGACCTTGTCAAGGGGCACAGATACGCAGTATTTT. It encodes CASSVETLSRGTDTQYF.

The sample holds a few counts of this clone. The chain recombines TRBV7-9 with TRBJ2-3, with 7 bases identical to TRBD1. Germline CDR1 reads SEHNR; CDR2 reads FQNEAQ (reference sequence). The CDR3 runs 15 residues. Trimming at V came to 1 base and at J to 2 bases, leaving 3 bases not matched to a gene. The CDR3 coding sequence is TGTGCCAGCAGCTTAGAGGGGACAGTCACAGATACGCAGTATTTT. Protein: CASSLEGTVTDTQYF.